This is a list of T cell receptor beta chains from one sample in a study of blood T cell repertoires in COVID-19. Produced via immunoSEQ multiplex PCR; TCRdb's table is partial and in-frame only. The sample shows some 420,000 clones, 85% to 90% of them seen only once. The sequenced sample was PBMCs or T cells enriched from blood (not recorded which). The receptors derive from a man aged 25-45 years who had recovered from COVID-19. The CDR3 runs from the conserved cysteine through the conserved F or W. D genes are given only for firm matches. Some rows have no size entry. The others give once, few or many, or a class for an expanded clone.

D	V	J	length	size	CDR3	DNA
TRBD1	TRBV7-9	TRBJ1-2	12	.	CASSPDRAGYTF	TGTGCCAGCAGCCCCGACAGGGCTGGCTACACCTTC
TRBD2	TRBV7-9	TRBJ2-7	18	.	CASSFWTSGSWTAYEQYF	TGTGCCAGCAGCTTTTGGACTAGCGGGTCCTGGACCGCCTACGAGCAGTACTTC
TRBD2	TRBV18	TRBJ2-1	17	.	CASSLYPGTSPSHGQFF	TGTGCCAGCTCATTATATCCCGGGACTAGTCCCAGTCATGGGCAGTTCTTC
.	TRBV7-9	TRBJ1-1	14	once	CASSQDRGWAEAFF	TGTGCCAGCAGCCAGGACCGGGGGTGGGCTGAAGCTTTCTTT
TRBD1	TRBV27	TRBJ1-2	12	.	CASTGQGYGYTF	TGTGCCAGTACGGGACAGGGCTATGGCTACACCTTC
.	TRBV21-1	TRBJ2-2	16	once	CASSKGSDSNTGELFF	TGTGCCAGCAGCAAAGGGTCGGACTCGAACACCGGGGAGCTGTTTTTT
.	TRBV4-1	TRBJ2-7	16	.	CASSQDPGNSLYEQYF	TGCGCCAGCAGCCAAGATCCCGGGAATAGCCTCTACGAGCAGTACTTC
.	TRBV12-3/TRBV12-4	TRBJ2-6	13	once	CASSLEGANVLTF	TGTGCCAGCAGTCTCGAGGGGGCCAACGTCCTGACTTTC
.	TRBV2	TRBJ1-2	13	.	CASSETGSVGYTF	TGTGCCAGCAGTGAAACGGGGAGTGTTGGCTACACCTTC
TRBD2	TRBV7-7	TRBJ2-7	14	few	CASSTGTSGHEQYF	TGTGCCAGCAGCACGGGGACTAGCGGCCACGAGCAGTACTTC
.	TRBV6-1	TRBJ1-1	15	few	CASSEIAGMNTEAFF	TGTGCCAGCAGTGAAATCGCAGGGATGAACACTGAAGCTTTCTTT
TRBD2	TRBV5-5	TRBJ2-6	13	.	CASTGGSANVLTF	TGTGCCAGCACCGGGGGGAGTGCCAACGTCCTGACTTTC
TRBD1	TRBV28	TRBJ1-4	16	.	CASSLGDRGPNEKLFF	TGTGCCAGCAGTTTAGGCGACAGGGGTCCTAATGAAAAACTGTTTTTT
.	TRBV6-5	TRBJ2-3	15	.	CASSTRGGGTDTQYF	TGTGCCAGCAGTACCAGGGGAGGGGGCACAGATACGCAGTATTTT
.	TRBV12-3/TRBV12-4	TRBJ2-2	12	.	CASRQNTGELFF	TGTGCCAGCAGACAGAACACCGGGGAGCTGTTTTTT
TRBD2	TRBV7-2	TRBJ2-3	15	.	CASSLAAGGLDTQYF	TGTGCCAGCAGCTTAGCGGCGGGAGGCTTAGATACGCAGTATTTT
TRBD1	TRBV30	TRBJ1-3	16	.	CAWGYGVRGSGNTIYF	TGTGCCTGGGGGTACGGCGTCAGGGGGTCTGGAAACACCATATATTTT
.	TRBV30	TRBJ1-4	12	.	CACLRGNEKLFF	TGTGCCTGCCTGCGGGGAAATGAAAAACTGTTTTTT
.	TRBV18	TRBJ1-2	14	.	CASSRNGGDYGYTF	TGTGCCAGCTCCCGAAACGGGGGGGACTATGGCTACACCTTC
.	TRBV5-1	TRBJ1-6	15	.	CASSLDPGDGSPLHF	TGCGCCAGCAGCTTGGATCCAGGGGACGGTTCACCCCTCCACTTT
.	TRBV14	TRBJ2-1	15	.	CASSQGLYSYNEQFF	TGTGCCAGCAGCCAGGGACTTTACTCCTACAATGAGCAGTTCTTC
TRBD2	TRBV30	TRBJ2-7	11	.	CAWSLAGEQYF	TGTGCCTGGAGTCTAGCGGGAGAGCAGTACTTC
TRBD1	TRBV6-5	TRBJ2-7	14	.	CASRGPGQTYEQYF	TGTGCCAGCAGGGGACCGGGACAGACCTACGAGCAGTACTTC
.	TRBV7-8	TRBJ1-2	13	.	CASSFGAAYGYTF	TGTGCCAGCAGCTTTGGGGCGGCCTATGGCTACACCTTC
.	TRBV27	TRBJ1-1	14	.	CASSPSGHHAEAFF	TGTGCCAGCAGTCCGTCGGGACACCACGCTGAAGCTTTCTTT
.	TRBV4-1	TRBJ2-7	13	few	CASSLAQNYEQYF	TGCGCCAGCAGCCTCGCCCAGAACTACGAGCAGTACTTC
TRBD2	TRBV7-3	TRBJ2-1	19	.	CASSPTPRGKGGRANEQFF	TGTGCCAGCAGCCCAACCCCAAGGGGCAAAGGCGGGAGGGCCAATGAGCAGTTCTTC
TRBD2	TRBV14	TRBJ2-3	16	.	CASSHLSGASTDTQYF	TGTGCCAGCAGCCATCTTAGCGGGGCGAGCACAGATACGCAGTATTTT
.	TRBV19	TRBJ1-3	16	.	CASSLRGRDAGNTIYF	TGTGCCAGTAGCCTTCGAGGGCGAGACGCAGGAAACACCATATATTTT
TRBD1	TRBV5-4	TRBJ2-7	15	once	CASSRRDRSPYEQYF	TGTGCCAGCAGCCGGCGGGACAGGTCCCCCTACGAGCAGTACTTC
TRBD2	TRBV7-9	TRBJ2-5	13	.	CALGTSGTETQYF	TGTGCATTGGGGACTAGCGGGACCGAGACCCAGTACTTC
.	TRBV6-2/TRBV6-3	TRBJ2-2	14	.	CASSRSANTGELFF	TGTGCCAGCAGTCGGAGTGCGAACACCGGGGAGCTGTTTTTT
TRBD1	TRBV3-1/TRBV3-2	TRBJ2-7	15	.	CASGLIGQGFYEQYF	TGTGCCAGCGGGCTAATCGGACAGGGGTTTTACGAGCAGTACTTC
.	TRBV7-9	TRBJ2-5	15	.	CASSLGGGQGETQYF	TGTGCCAGCAGCTTAGGGGGGGGCCAGGGAGAGACCCAGTACTTC
.	TRBV25-1	TRBJ2-7	15	.	CASSRGSNGLDEQYF	TGTGCCAGCAGTAGAGGGTCTAATGGGCTTGACGAGCAGTACTTC
.	TRBV13	TRBJ1-4	15	.	CASSQRQDGIEKLFF	TGTGCCAGCAGCCAGAGACAGGATGGAATTGAAAAACTGTTTTTT